Listed below are T cell receptor beta chains from one sample, sequenced in a study of T-cell memory formation after mild COVID-19. Each CDR3 protein gets one entry after TCRdb re-called the 5' RACE reads with MiXCR. The repertoire holds some 250,000 distinct CDR3 sequences, more than 15% seen once, with under 30% in the top ten. The specimen sequenced was PBMCs or a T cell subset sorted from them (not recorded which). These receptors originate from a man younger than 35 who had mild COVID-19 (a few samples of this study predate the infection). Cell type and time point are not known. Each CDR3 is given with its conserved first and last residue. The D gene is left open where the match is weak. Clone size is shown for a subset of rows, as once, few, many or a class of expanded clone.

d_call	clone_size	v_call	j_call	cdr3_aa	cdr3_nt
-	-	TRBV30	TRBJ2-1	CAWRAYNEQFF	TGTGCCTGGAGGGCATACAATGAGCAGTTCTTC
-	few	TRBV6-5	TRBJ2-2	CASSWGGLTGELFF	TGTGCCAGCAGTTGGGGGGGGCTCACCGGGGAGCTGTTTTTT
TRBD1	few	TRBV11-2	TRBJ1-1	CASSYTAGTGTEAFF	TGTGCCAGCAGCTATACCGCCGGGACAGGCACTGAAGCTTTCTTT
-	-	TRBV20-1	TRBJ2-3	CSAIQAADTQYF	TGCAGTGCCATCCAGGCAGCAGATACGCAGTATTTT
-	many	TRBV4-2	TRBJ2-5	CASSQDSGERTQYF	TGTGCCAGCAGCCAAGATTCCGGGGAAAGGACCCAGTACTTC
TRBD1	-	TRBV7-2	TRBJ1-1	CASSYPGQGMNTEAFF	TGTGCCAGCAGCTACCCCGGACAGGGAATGAACACTGAAGCTTTCTTT
-	few	TRBV6-6	TRBJ2-5	CASSAEGGEETQYF	TGTGCCAGCAGCGCGGAGGGGGGGGAAGAGACCCAGTACTTC
TRBD1	few	TRBV28	TRBJ2-5	CASSFEGAGETQYF	TGTGCCAGCAGTTTCGAGGGGGCTGGAGAGACCCAGTACTTC
-	many	TRBV4-3	TRBJ2-6	CASSQEGSSGANVLTF	TGCGCCAGCAGCCAAGAAGGGAGCTCTGGGGCCAACGTCCTGACTTTC
-	many	TRBV2	TRBJ2-3	CASSGRDTQYF	TGTGCCAGCAGTGGGAGGGATACGCAGTATTTT
-	many	TRBV20-1	TRBJ2-5	CSARTAPGRETQYF	TGCAGTGCGAGGACAGCACCGGGAAGGGAGACCCAGTACTTC
TRBD1	few	TRBV6-5	TRBJ1-2	CASSYVRGAYGYTF	TGTGCCAGCAGTTATGTCAGGGGGGCCTATGGCTACACCTTC
-	-	TRBV7-9	TRBJ1-1	CASSARTRLNTEAFF	TGTGCCAGCAGCGCTCGGACCAGGCTGAACACTGAAGCTTTCTTT
-	few	TRBV6-5	TRBJ1-2	CASSYSFSPNYGYTF	TGTGCCAGCAGTTACTCGTTCAGCCCTAACTATGGCTACACCTTC
-	few	TRBV3-1	TRBJ2-2	CASRAPLANTGELFF	TGTGCCAGCAGAGCGCCACTAGCGAACACCGGGGAGCTGTTTTTT
-	-	TRBV7-6	TRBJ1-2	CASSDTNRVGYTF	TGTGCCAGCAGCGACACAAACAGGGTTGGCTACACCTTC
TRBD2	few	TRBV4-1	TRBJ2-3	CASSRLAGTSTDTQYF	TGCGCCAGCAGCCGACTAGCGGGAACTAGCACAGATACGCAGTATTTT
-	few	TRBV7-2	TRBJ2-5	CASSLAGAGRETQYF	TGTGCCAGCAGCTTAGCAGGGGCTGGCCGAGAGACCCAGTACTTC
TRBD1	few	TRBV7-9	TRBJ2-1	CASSLRTGPYNEQFF	TGTGCCAGCAGCTTGCGGACAGGGCCCTACAATGAGCAGTTCTTC
TRBD2	-	TRBV7-8	TRBJ2-1	CASSLAAGGLRNEQFF	TGTGCCAGCAGCTTGGCAGCGGGGGGTTTGCGGAATGAGCAGTTCTTC
-	-	TRBV28	TRBJ2-3	CASSLSRDLQTDTQYF	TGTGCCAGCAGTTTGAGCAGGGACCTACAGACAGATACGCAGTATTTT
TRBD2	-	TRBV12-3/TRBV12-4	TRBJ2-1	CASSTLAGATYNEQFF	TGTGCCAGCAGTACACTAGCGGGGGCTACCTACAATGAGCAGTTCTTC
-	few	TRBV5-6	TRBJ1-1	CASSLRDLYTEAFF	TGTGCCAGCAGCTTGAGAGACCTGTATACTGAAGCTTTCTTT
TRBD2	few	TRBV12-3/TRBV12-4	TRBJ2-3	CASSFGGGTTDTQYF	TGTGCCAGCAGTTTCGGCGGGGGGACCACAGATACGCAGTATTTT
-	few	TRBV7-2	TRBJ1-5	CASSLNSGGVDQPQHF	TGTGCCAGCAGCTTAAACTCGGGAGGGGTGGATCAGCCCCAGCATTTT
-	few	TRBV5-1	TRBJ1-6	CASSRGLSDSYNSPLHF	TGCGCCAGCAGCAGGGGACTCTCTGACTCCTATAATTCACCCCTCCACTTT
-	few	TRBV7-9	TRBJ2-1	CASSSIRRGGSVNEQFF	TGTGCCAGCAGCTCGATTCGCAGGGGTGGGAGCGTTAATGAGCAGTTCTTC
-	many	TRBV5-1	TRBJ2-3	CASSLDHMVWTDTQYF	TGCGCCAGCAGCTTGGACCACATGGTTTGGACAGATACGCAGTATTTT
-	-	TRBV10-3	TRBJ2-3	CAISDFEGGTDTQYF	TGTGCCATCAGTGACTTTGAGGGAGGTACAGATACGCAGTATTTT
TRBD2	few	TRBV29-1	TRBJ2-3	CSVEEAGADTQYF	TGCAGCGTTGAAGAGGCGGGAGCAGATACGCAGTATTTT
-	-	TRBV5-4	TRBJ2-1	CASSLFEEQFF	TGTGCCAGCAGCTTGTTTGAGGAGCAGTTCTTC
-	few	TRBV20-1	TRBJ2-7	CSALDSYEQYF	TGCAGTGCGCTGGACTCCTACGAGCAGTACTTC
TRBD1	few	TRBV4-1	TRBJ1-5	CASSLGQGESQPQHF	TGCGCCAGCAGCTTAGGACAGGGTGAGAGTCAGCCCCAGCATTTT
-	-	TRBV11-2	TRBJ2-3	CASSLVKGTQYF	TGTGCCAGCAGCTTAGTAAAGGGAACGCAGTATTTT
TRBD1	-	TRBV9	TRBJ1-1	CASSAQDRVRAFF	TGTGCCAGCAGCGCACAGGACAGGGTGAGAGCTTTCTTT
-	few	TRBV7-3	TRBJ2-5	CASSLTPGPEKTQYF	TGTGCCAGCAGCTTAACGCCGGGGCCGGAGAAGACCCAGTACTTC
-	few	TRBV4-1	TRBJ2-1	CASSQVPRGNEQFF	TGCGCCAGCAGCCAAGTCCCAAGGGGCAATGAGCAGTTCTTC
TRBD2	-	TRBV6-2/TRBV6-3	TRBJ2-2	CASSSGTKNTGELFF	TGTGCCAGCAGTTCCGGGACTAAGAACACCGGGGAGCTGTTTTTT
TRBD1	few	TRBV20-1	TRBJ1-6	CSVWDRAKNSPLHF	TGCAGTGTTTGGGACAGGGCGAAAAATTCACCCCTCCACTTT
TRBD1	-	TRBV13	TRBJ1-2	CASSLGTGGTYGYTF	TGTGCCAGCAGCCTCGGGACAGGGGGGACCTATGGCTACACCTTC
TRBD1	few	TRBV7-6	TRBJ1-1	CASSFSPGQGSGTEAFF	TGTGCCAGCAGCTTCTCCCCGGGACAGGGTTCGGGCACTGAAGCTTTCTTT
-	-	TRBV7-2	TRBJ2-3	CASSLVRWADTQYF	TGTGCCAGCAGCTTAGTACGTTGGGCAGATACGCAGTATTTT
-	-	TRBV7-2	TRBJ1-6	CASSLAEPSPLHF	TGTGCCAGCAGCTTGGCAGAACCTTCACCCCTCCACTTT
-	few	TRBV14	TRBJ1-5	CASSQGPGQPQHF	TGTGCCAGCAGCCAAGGGCCCGGTCAGCCCCAGCATTTT
-	-	TRBV6-6	TRBJ1-6	CASSYGEPYNSPLHF	TGTGCCAGCAGTTACGGGGAGCCCTATAATTCACCCCTCCACTTT
TRBD1	few	TRBV12-3/TRBV12-4	TRBJ1-6	CASSTTGNNSPLHF	TGTGCCAGCAGCACGACAGGGAACAATTCACCCCTCCACTTT
-	few	TRBV3-1	TRBJ2-7	CASSQYMGGYYEQYF	TGTGCCAGCAGCCAGTACATGGGAGGCTATTACGAGCAGTACTTC
TRBD2	-	TRBV29-1	TRBJ2-7	CSVADTGTSANEQYF	TGCAGCGTTGCGGACACCGGGACTAGCGCTAACGAGCAGTACTTC
TRBD2	-	TRBV7-6	TRBJ2-1	CASSSTGLANEQFF	TGTGCCAGCAGTTCTACCGGACTAGCCAATGAGCAGTTCTTC
TRBD2	few	TRBV5-5	TRBJ2-2	CASSLSSGVANTGELFF	TGTGCCAGCAGCTTATCTAGCGGGGTTGCGAACACCGGGGAGCTGTTTTTT
TRBD1	-	TRBV7-9	TRBJ1-2	CASSLDRGLDGYTF	TGTGCCAGCAGCTTAGACAGGGGGCTCGATGGCTACACCTTC
-	many	TRBV4-3	TRBJ2-5	CASSHRGGEETQYF	TGCGCCAGCAGCCATCGGGGCGGGGAAGAGACCCAGTACTTC
-	-	TRBV27	TRBJ2-3	CASRVGHESDTQYF	TGTGCCAGCCGCGTAGGGCACGAGTCAGATACGCAGTATTTT
-	few	TRBV4-2	TRBJ2-4	CASSSTGSWGNIQYF	TGTGCCAGCAGCTCAACCGGTTCTTGGGGAAACATTCAGTACTTC
TRBD1	many	TRBV7-2	TRBJ2-4	CASSFGQGKNIQYF	TGTGCCAGCAGCTTTGGACAGGGAAAGAACATTCAGTACTTC